Included here is one T cell receptor beta chain sequence, with context. No antigen is known for it. No quality values exist for individual bases; no much larger clone is one base distant. Trimming costs V 6 bases and J 6 bases, and their ends lie 28 bases apart. Based on the germline V gene, the CDR1 and CDR2 sequences are SGHNT and YENEEA. The CDR3 contains 18 residues, cysteine and phenylalanine counted. CDR3 DNA is the only sequence kept; it has 54 bases, read in frame from the first base. These data originate in a study of multiple sclerosis patients with progressive multifocal leukoencephalopathy (dated by TCRdb to about 2019). About the investigation overall: Peripheral T and B cells were examined in MS patients who went on to develop PML (4 under natalizumab, 1 after alemtuzumab) as well as in treated patients who did not. Two natalizumab-treated patients who later developed PML were followed longitudinally from before therapy through 6 and 12 months to PML onset. The goal was to find JC virus-specific or public T-cell expansions that arose at the time of PML onset. General conclusions and limits of the study: No common TRBV or TRBJ gene usage or preferential TRBV-TRBJ pairings were detected when PML developed. Because the cohort was small and descriptive, it remained unclear whether the findings reflect JC virus infection or general immunocompromise. Only PML patients had TRB clones above 0.5% frequency, but the clones expanded at PML onset were already present before and during natalizumab therapy. Only peripheral blood was analyzed, although cerebrospinal fluid or brain lymphocytes might be more informative for natalizumab-associated PML. Most PML patients had lower normalized Shannon entropy, suggesting less diverse TRB repertoires, while values in the natalizumab-treated controls sat near 1.

TRB CDR3 regions were amplified from genomic DNA with the immunoSEQ two-step multiplex PCR at survey-level depth. To estimate template counts and remove amplification bias, each PCR was spiked with synthetic inline TR CDR3 controls covering all V-J pairings. Reads were processed so that amplification and sequencing bias were reduced, and quantification was performed against synthetic TR CDR3 analogs. As for the original processing: Raw data were processed in ImmunoSEQ Analyzer, with out-of-frame sequences and CDR3s containing stop codons removed, and gene names were assigned according to IMGT nomenclature. Normalized Shannon entropy, defined as 1 minus Pielou's evenness, served as the summary measure of repertoire diversity. Only TRB sequences sharing the V gene, the J gene and the CDR3 were counted as identical. Public PML clonotypes were CDR3s shared by two or more PML-onset samples but absent earlier, in controls, and in public databases. Positional CDR3 amino acid composition was analyzed in Skylign with the observed count method. TCRdb stores this immuneACCESS table with in-frame sequences only. Part of the clones is absent; in the studies checked, under half of the shortfall reflects unresolved V genes, and no reason is known for the rest. V and J calls and clone size are as listed in that table; D and trimming were resolved from the DNA. For this sample there are under 30,000 clones; less than 95% appear just once. The ten biggest clones cover approximately 2.4% of the sample.

Taken with the paper, the label for time point translates to: about a year of natalizumab therapy. Per the publication, the treatment or condition label means: on natalizumab therapy at sampling. The controls were about 5 MS patients treated with natalizumab who did not develop PML and who were sampled longitudinally. Every listed patient had received interferon beta before, and every PML patient was female. T1 and T2 blood samples were collected at 6 and 12 months of natalizumab therapy, respectively. Ficoll-Hypaque density gradient centrifugation was used to isolate peripheral blood mononuclear cells.

The rearranged segments are TRBV11-3 and TRBJ2-3; TRBD1 is a weak D gene call, 6 bases matching. The sequence was obtained from a man aged 30 to 39 with multiple sclerosis. Sequencing was performed on PBMCs, taken from a patient treated with natalizumab. The nucleotide sequence is given as TGTGCCAGCAGTCGATCGCTGATTCCCACAGGGCGCAAGGATACGCAGTATTTT. It encodes CASSRSLIPTGRKDTQYF.